This is a list of T cell receptor beta chains from one sample in a study of human T cells and chemical hapten exposure. MiXCR, run by TCRdb on the RACE reads, gives a single entry per CDR3 protein. This sample has roughly 250,000 distinct CDR3 sequences; more than 6.5% occur once, and the top ten carry about 2.1%. Source: whole blood, taken in connection with sensitization to the hapten diphenylcyclopropenone (DPC). These receptor sequences come from a woman between 35 and 50 years old with alopecia areata. Some clones in this sample may be carry-over from other donors' samples. The CDR3 runs from the conserved cysteine through the conserved F or W. The D gene is left open where the match is weak. Size is omitted from some rows. Given values are once, few, many or a class for expanded clones.

CDR3 length	V gene	D gene	J gene	clone size	CDR3 protein	CDR3 DNA
15	TRBV29-1	TRBD2	TRBJ2-3	many	CSVESGSGSPHTQYF	TGCAGCGTTGAAAGCGGTAGCGGGTCGCCGCATACGCAGTATTTT
12	TRBV6-4	TRBD1	TRBJ1-5	few	CAIIRGRQPQHF	TGTGCCATCATCAGGGGGCGGCAGCCCCAGCATTTT
14	TRBV4-2	NA	TRBJ2-1	few	CASSQDGTVNEQFF	TGTGCCAGCAGCCAAGATGGGACTGTCAATGAGCAGTTCTTC
15	TRBV7-9	TRBD1	TRBJ2-2	NA	CASSFRGLDTGELFF	TGTGCCAGCAGCTTCAGGGGGCTCGACACCGGGGAGCTGTTTTTT
15	TRBV20-1	TRBD2	TRBJ2-3	NA	CSARETSGNLNTQYF	TGCAGTGCTAGAGAGACTAGCGGGAATTTGAATACGCAGTATTTT
12	TRBV4-3	NA	TRBJ1-2	many	CASSQEGYGYTF	TGCGCCAGCAGCCAAGAGGGCTATGGCTACACCTTC
15	TRBV3-1	NA	TRBJ1-3	NA	CASSPSRGGGNTIYF	TGTGCCAGCAGCCCGTCCCGAGGAGGTGGAAACACCATATATTTT
15	TRBV4-1	NA	TRBJ1-1	many	CASSQFPDRATEAFF	TGCGCCAGCAGCCAATTTCCCGATAGGGCCACTGAAGCTTTCTTT
14	TRBV12-3/TRBV12-4	NA	TRBJ1-5	few	CASSLGHTNQPQHF	TGTGCCAGCAGTTTAGGGCATACCAATCAGCCCCAGCATTTT
16	TRBV28	TRBD1	TRBJ2-7	few	CASSLPGGFGSYEQYF	TGTGCCAGCAGTTTACCAGGGGGATTCGGCTCCTACGAGCAGTACTTC
16	TRBV29-1	TRBD2	TRBJ2-2	NA	CSVRTSGRLNTGELFF	TGCAGCGTTCGGACTAGCGGGAGGCTGAACACCGGGGAGCTGTTTTTT
14	TRBV11-3	NA	TRBJ2-2	few	CASSRTANTGELFF	TGTGCCAGCAGCCGTACAGCGAACACCGGGGAGCTGTTTTTT
14	TRBV28	NA	TRBJ2-7	NA	CASSPPDRSYEQYF	TGTGCCAGCAGTCCCCCGGACCGATCCTACGAGCAGTACTTC
17	TRBV14	NA	TRBJ2-2	many	CASSPYLGPIDTGELFF	TGTGCCAGCAGCCCCTATCTGGGCCCCATAGACACCGGGGAGCTGTTTTTT
15	TRBV9	NA	TRBJ2-5	few	CASSVSTASQETQYF	TGTGCCAGCAGCGTTTCAACAGCCTCCCAAGAGACCCAGTACTTC
21	TRBV28	TRBD2	TRBJ2-7	NA	CASSSYALGLAGARWGYEQYF	TGTGCCAGCAGTTCGTATGCCCTCGGACTAGCGGGAGCCCGGTGGGGTTACGAGCAGTACTTC
15	TRBV6-5	NA	TRBJ2-7	NA	CASSLSRLPSYEQYF	TGTGCCAGCAGTTTATCGCGACTCCCCTCCTACGAGCAGTACTTC